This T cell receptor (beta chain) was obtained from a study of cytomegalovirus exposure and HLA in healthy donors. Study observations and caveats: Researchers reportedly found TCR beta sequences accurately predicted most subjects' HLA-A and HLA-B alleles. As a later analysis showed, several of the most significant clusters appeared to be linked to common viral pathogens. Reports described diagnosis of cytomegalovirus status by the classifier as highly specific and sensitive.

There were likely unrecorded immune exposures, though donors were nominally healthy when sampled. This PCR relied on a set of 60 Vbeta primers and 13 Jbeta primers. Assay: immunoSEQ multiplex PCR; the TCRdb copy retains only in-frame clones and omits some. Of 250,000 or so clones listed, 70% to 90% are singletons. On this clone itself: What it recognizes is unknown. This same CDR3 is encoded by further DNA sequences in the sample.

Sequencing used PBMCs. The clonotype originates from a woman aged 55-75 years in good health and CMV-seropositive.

DNA for the CDR3: TGCGCCAGCAGCCCGGGACTAGCGGGAGGGGAGACCCAGTACTTC. Its translation: CASSPGLAGGETQYF. The chain uses TRBV5-1 and TRBJ2-5; 16 positions agree with TRBD2. This CDR3 contains 15 residues. Trimming cost V 4 bases and J 5 bases; bases outside gene matches: 2. Germline loops: CDR1 SGHRS, CDR2 YFSETQ.